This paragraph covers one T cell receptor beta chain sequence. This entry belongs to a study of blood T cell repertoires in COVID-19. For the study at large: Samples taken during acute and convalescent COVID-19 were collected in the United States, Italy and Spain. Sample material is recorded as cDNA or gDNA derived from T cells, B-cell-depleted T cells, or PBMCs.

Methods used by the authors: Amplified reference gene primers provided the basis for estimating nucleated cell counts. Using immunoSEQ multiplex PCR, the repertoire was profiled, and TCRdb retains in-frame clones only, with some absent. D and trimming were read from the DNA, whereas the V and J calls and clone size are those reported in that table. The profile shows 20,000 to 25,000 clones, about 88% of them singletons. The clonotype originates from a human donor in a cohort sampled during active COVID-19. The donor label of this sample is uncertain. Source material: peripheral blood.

The CDR3 nucleotides are TGCGCCAGCAGCCCAGGGACTAGCGGGAGTATGGATACGCAGTATTTT. Encoded protein: CASSPGTSGSMDTQYF. This chain uses TRBV5-1 with TRBJ2-3; 14 bases agree with TRBD2. After removal of 4 bases from V and 6 bases from J, the junction contained 7 bases not matched to a gene. This CDR3 comprises 16 residues. Germline V gives CDR1 SGHRS, CDR2 YFSETQ.